This entry is about one T cell receptor beta chain. The antigen remains undetermined. V shed 4 bases and J 6 bases; nucleotides not matched to a gene: 2. This CDR3 is built from 15 residues. CDR1 is SGHTA and CDR2 is FQGNSA in the germline V gene. The sample belongs to a study of T cells after yellow fever vaccination. Overall study findings and caveats: A large majority of primary-vaccination clones showed up again after the booster (about 97% CD4, around 90% CD8). Peak timing came faster in the weaker secondary response, day 5 versus 15.

A 5'RACE template-switching step, the method used to make TCR cDNA, added a universal primer site and UMIs. One entry per CDR3 protein results from TCRdb running MiXCR on the 5' RACE reads. Here the sample spans 150,000 to 200,000 distinct CDR3 sequences, roughly 9% being singletons. The sample was CD8+ T cells sorted from PBMCs, taken 45 days after the yellow fever booster vaccination. The chain links TRBV7-2 to TRBJ2-3; TRBD2 matches at 15 bases. This receptor was taken from a man younger than 35 who received the YFV17D yellow fever vaccine. CDR3: CASSSGLAGGDTQYF. DNA of the CDR3: TGTGCCAGCAGCTCCGGACTAGCGGGGGGGGATACGCAGTATTTT.